One and the same sample provided the 4 T cell receptor beta chains below, sequenced in a study of cytomegalovirus exposure and HLA in healthy donors. In the PCR, 60 Vbeta and 13 Jbeta primers were used. Repertoires were generated with immunoSEQ multiplex PCR, while TCRdb's copy carries only in-frame clones and drops some. The sample has 150,000 to 250,000 clones, 65% to 90% seen once. Sequencing was carried out using PBMCs. The receptor source for this set is a woman aged 45-65 years in good health and CMV-seronegative.

The V call is TRBV5-1, the J call TRBJ2-1; 8 bases align to TRBD1. There are 14 residues in the CDR3. Germline V gene data show CDR1 as SGHRS and CDR2 as YFSETQ. With V trimmed by 1 base and J by 8 bases, 5 bases remained unmatched. CDR3 sequence reads: CASSLNAGGHEQFF. The CDR3 DNA follows: TGCGCCAGCAGCTTGAACGCAGGGGGCCATGAGCAGTTCTTC.

CDR3 DNA: TGTGCCAGCAGCTTAACCGGGGGGTACTACAATGAGCAGTTCTTC. Translating gives CASSLTGGYYNEQFF. The chain links TRBV7-3 to TRBJ2-1, with TRBD2 matching 7 bases. Looked up from germline, CDR1 is SGHTA and CDR2 is FQGTGA. V shed 0 bases and J 3 bases; nucleotides not matched to a gene: 2. The CDR3 is 15 residues long. The full variable domain, its missing parts supplied by reference TRBV7-3 and TRBJ2-1, is GAGVSQTPSNKVTEKGKYVELRCDPISGHTALYWYRQSLGQGPEFLIYFQGTGAADDSGLPNDRFFAVRPEGSVSTLKIQRTERGDSAVYLCASSLTGGYYNEQFFGPGTRLTVL.

The chain has TRBV14 and TRBJ2-3, with TRBD1 matching 10 bases. The V gene's germline CDR1 is SGHDN and CDR2 FVKESK. The junction had 6 bases not matched to a gene; V was cut back by 4 bases and J by 2 bases. The CDR3 sequence is 16 residues long. CDR3 DNA sequence: TGTGCCAGCAGCCTCGGACAGGGGGGGCCCACAGATACGCAGTATTTT. Its translation is CASSLGQGGPTDTQYF.

V and J are TRBV19 and TRBJ2-7; perhaps TRBD2 as D (6 bases). CDR1 is LNHDA and CDR2 is SQIVND in the germline V gene (reference sequence). The CDR3 covers 14 residues. V lost 5 bases to trimming and J lost 2 bases, with 13 bases between them. Here the CDR3 reads CASSFRLETYEQYF. In DNA, the CDR3 is TGTGCCAGTAGTTTTAGACTAGAAACCTACGAGCAGTACTTC.